This T cell receptor beta chain was identified in a study of early T cells in non-severe SARS-CoV-2 infection. Study information: RNA in bulk from unsorted whole blood was sequenced, and chains were unpaired.

This clonotype was seen repeatedly, ten times or more. Germline V gene sequence: CDR1 SGDLS, CDR2 YYNGEE. This CDR3 region has 16 residues. The V end lost 1 base, the J end lost 5 bases, and 16 bases lay between the germline ends. Researchers tagged individual cDNA molecules with unique molecular identifiers. MiXCR was run by TCRdb on the 5' RACE reads, yielding one entry per CDR3 protein. Altogether approximately 68,000 distinct CDR3 sequences are present, 9.5% to 13% being singletons, with the ten largest covering 7.6%. Material: whole blood, obtained at baseline. The receptor was isolated from an adult who was a healthcare worker with PCR-confirmed SARS-CoV-2 infection or an uninfected control (not recorded which). The chain has TRBV9 and TRBJ2-1; D perhaps matches TRBD2 (6 bases). CDR3 amino acids: CASSVRSGGVNNEQFF. CDR3 in DNA: TGTGCCAGCAGCGTAAGGAGCGGAGGGGTAAACAATGAGCAGTTCTTC.